Sequencing of this T cell receptor beta chain was carried out in a study of blood T cells in healthy people across ages. V lost 2 bases and J lost 10, with 8 bases in between. CDR1 and CDR2 from the germline V gene are MNHEY and SVGAGI. The CDR3 contains 11 residues. Regarding the study as a whole: Roughly linearly, TCR beta diversity per million T cells fell as age increased.

A J-beta primer mix and a sample-barcoded 5' primer were used in a second PCR of roughly 6 to 11 cycles. Per sample, CDR3-containing paired-end reads numbered at least 2.5 million. TCRdb independently ran MiXCR on the 5' RACE reads; one entry per CDR3 protein. The sample has over a million distinct CDR3 sequences, almost 25% seen once. This clonotype has more than one count but fewer than ten. The antigen remains undetermined. A read error is possible here, since a much larger clone lies one base away. These data also featured in a second study, about T cells of mothers and their children. That investigation notes: Per 15 ul, 1.5 ug of RNA was used, with all extracted RNA going into cDNA synthesis. Related mother-child pairs showed slightly higher but non-significant overlap than unrelated pairs.

Sequencing was performed on blood. This chain links TRBV6-5 with TRBJ1-2; D unclear. The source of this sequence is a girl under 10 years old in good health. The CDR3 DNA sequence: TGTGCCAGCAGTTACATGGGCGACTACACCTTC. This sequence encodes CASSYMGDYTF.